This T cell receptor beta chain was captured in a study of regulatory dendritic cells for organ transplantation. Profiled with immunoSEQ multiplex PCR; TCRdb holds only in-frame clones, not every one. Of 30,000 to 40,000 clones in the sample, around nine tenths are singletons; the top ten hold over 0.1%. In its sample, this clone was seen a few times. Its matching antigen is unknown. Broader study findings: Memory T cells were less diverse than naive, with memory CD8+ most oligoclonal. Of resting T cell subsets, memory CD8+ had the most alloreactive clonotypes.

Germline loops: CDR1 LNHDA, CDR2 SQIVND (reference sequence). V was shortened by 7 bases and J by 6 bases, with 12 bases between the two germline ends. The CDR3 spans 12 residues. The receptor comes from a human donor in good health. The rearrangement joins TRBV19 to TRBJ1-1, with D uncertain. The specimen sequenced was naive CD8+ T cells from blood. Subset of the sample: CD45RA+ naive T cells. The CDR3 DNA sequence: TGTGCCAGTAACCAGGTTGGGGCTGAAGCTTTCTTT. Translated: CASNQVGAEAFF. Full variable domain (remainder filled in from reference TRBV19 and TRBJ1-1): DGGITQSPKYLFRKEGQNVTLSCEQNLNHDAMYWYRQDPGQGLRLIYYSQIVNDFQKGDIAEGYSVSREKKESFPLTVTSAQKNPTAFYLCASNQVGAEAFFGQGTRLTVV.